A selection of T cell receptor beta chains follows, all from one sample in a study of OX40 agonist ivuxolimab in advanced cancers. The assay was immunoSEQ multiplex PCR, and TCRdb's table has in-frame clones only and misses some. The sample carries about 64,000 clones, about four fifths recorded once. The sample here was CD4+ or CD8+ T cells sorted from blood, taken in a trial of the OX40 agonist ivuxolimab. The receptors stem from an adult with an advanced solid tumor such as melanoma, head and neck, liver or kidney cancer. Both conserved end residues are part of each CDR3. The order of the fields is CDR3 DNA, CDR3 protein, J gene, V gene, clone size, D gene. D genes are given only for firm matches. The size of a clone is reported for some rows only, either as once, few or many, or as a class for expanded clones.

DNA: TGTGCCAGCAGCGTGTTGGGGGGAAACTATGGCTACACCTTC
CDR3: CASSVLGGNYGYTF
J: TRBJ1-2
V: TRBV5-4
size: few
D: NA

DNA: TGTGCCAGCTCACGGGGGACAGGGAGAGATACGCAGTATTTT
CDR3: CASSRGTGRDTQYF
J: TRBJ2-3
V: TRBV18
size: NA
D: TRBD1

DNA: TGTGCCAGTAGTCCCCGGACAAGCACAGATACGCAGTATTTT
CDR3: CASSPRTSTDTQYF
J: TRBJ2-3
V: TRBV19
size: once
D: NA

DNA: TGTGCCAGCAGCCAACAGGGGACCTCTGGAAACACCATATATTTT
CDR3: CASSQQGTSGNTIYF
J: TRBJ1-3
V: TRBV9
size: NA
D: TRBD1

DNA: TGTGCCTGGAGGCTTCCGGGGGGGGGCTACACCTTC
CDR3: CAWRLPGGGYTF
J: TRBJ1-2
V: TRBV30
size: NA
D: NA

DNA: TGTGCCAGCAGCGCGGGACTAGCGGGTTACAATGAGCAGTTCTTC
CDR3: CASSAGLAGYNEQFF
J: TRBJ2-1
V: TRBV9
size: NA
D: TRBD2

DNA: TGTGCCAGCAGCTTAGCGGAAAACAATGAGCAGTTCTTC
CDR3: CASSLAENNEQFF
J: TRBJ2-1
V: TRBV7-7
size: NA
D: NA

DNA: TGTGCCAGCAGTTTAAGGACAGGCCCCTACGAGCAGTACTTC
CDR3: CASSLRTGPYEQYF
J: TRBJ2-7
V: TRBV27
size: NA
D: TRBD1

DNA: TGTGCCAGCAGTGAAGCTTCAGGGAACACCGGGGAGCTGTTTTTT
CDR3: CASSEASGNTGELFF
J: TRBJ2-2
V: TRBV6-1
size: NA
D: NA

DNA: TGTGCCAGCAGCCTTTTTGGGGGGGGACTAGCGGGCGGTGAGCAGTACTTC
CDR3: CASSLFGGGLAGGEQYF
J: TRBJ2-7
V: TRBV4-2
size: NA
D: TRBD2

DNA: TGTGCCAGCAGCTTAGGGGTCAGAGGGGCCTACGAGCAGTACTTC
CDR3: CASSLGVRGAYEQYF
J: TRBJ2-7
V: TRBV7-8
size: NA
D: NA

DNA: TGTGCCAGTGCGTACAGGGAGATTAATGAAAAACTGTTTTTT
CDR3: CASAYREINEKLFF
J: TRBJ1-4
V: TRBV19
size: NA
D: NA

DNA: TGCGCCAGCAGCCGCTCCGGGACAGAAGGTTTCGAGCAGTACTTC
CDR3: CASSRSGTEGFEQYF
J: TRBJ2-7
V: TRBV5-1
size: NA
D: TRBD1

DNA: TGTGCCAGCAGCTTAGAGGGCGGGGAGCTGTTTTTT
CDR3: CASSLEGGELFF
J: TRBJ2-2
V: TRBV7-3
size: NA
D: NA

DNA: TGTGCCAGCAGCCAGGGCTTGGGCGGGACCCGCACAGATACGCAGTATTTT
CDR3: CASSQGLGGTRTDTQYF
J: TRBJ2-3
V: TRBV5-4
size: once
D: NA

DNA: TGTGCCAGCAGCTTGGAAGGAGGAGCTAACACTGAAGCTTTCTTT
CDR3: CASSLEGGANTEAFF
J: TRBJ1-1
V: TRBV5-5
size: NA
D: NA

DNA: TGTGCCAGCAGTGATCAGGGTTACGGCTACACCTTC
CDR3: CASSDQGYGYTF
J: TRBJ1-2
V: TRBV6-6
size: few
D: NA

DNA: TGTGCCAGCAGCCCTTCTCGTGCTGGCGAGCAGTACTTC
CDR3: CASSPSRAGEQYF
J: TRBJ2-7
V: TRBV11-3
size: NA
D: NA

DNA: TGTGCCAGCAGCACCAGACAGGTCCTTCACAATGAGCAGTTCTTC
CDR3: CASSTRQVLHNEQFF
J: TRBJ2-1
V: TRBV13
size: NA
D: NA

DNA: TGTGCCAGCAGAAGCCTAAGCTCCTACGAGCAGTACTTC
CDR3: CASRSLSSYEQYF
J: TRBJ2-7
V: TRBV6-6
size: NA
D: NA